This T cell receptor (beta chain) was documented in a study of early T cells in non-severe SARS-CoV-2 infection. Study summary: RNA in bulk from unsorted whole blood was sequenced, and chains were unpaired.

This clonotype was seen only a few times. The V end was cut by 3 bases, the J end by 2 bases, with 4 bases between. This CDR3 is built from 12 residues. CDR1 SEHNR and CDR2 FQNEAQ come from the germline V gene (reference sequence). Unique molecular identifiers were added to individual cDNA molecules. TCRdb re-called the 5' RACE reads with MiXCR, one entry per CDR3 protein. The data hold some 61,000 distinct CDR3 sequences, with roughly a tenth observed a single time. The chain links TRBV7-9 to TRBJ1-1, with unresolved D. This clonotype was obtained from an adult who was a healthcare worker with PCR-confirmed SARS-CoV-2 infection or an uninfected control (not recorded which). The sample was whole blood. CDR3 residues: CASSFVNTEAFF. CDR3 nucleotide sequence: TGTGCCAGCAGCTTTGTTAACACTGAAGCTTTCTTT.